This T cell receptor (beta chain) was observed in a study of cytomegalovirus exposure and HLA in healthy donors. Study overall: Within an early data release were about 85 million unique TCRs drawn from HLA-typed donors.

The PCR contained 60 Vbeta and 13 Jbeta primers. Assay: immunoSEQ multiplex PCR; the TCRdb copy retains only in-frame clones and omits some. This repertoire shows roughly 150,000 clones, 65% to 80% found once; its top ten account for approximately 5%. Study outcomes and limitations: Many donors carried some public TCRs, although rarity characterized most TCR sequences.

The CDR3 covers 16 residues. V lost 2 bases and J lost 4, with 18 bases in between. The V gene's germline CDR1 is SGHRS and CDR2 YFSETQ. In regard to this clone: Its antigen is not known.

The clonotype comes from a man between 18 and 29 years old in good health and CMV-seropositive. The chain carries TRBV5-1 and TRBJ2-5; possibly TRBD1 for D (6 bases). Sequenced material: PBMCs. CDR3 DNA sequence: TGCGCCAGCAGCTTCGGACCGGGACAAGTGGCAGAGACCCAGTACTTC. It specifies CASSFGPGQVAETQYF.